Here is one T cell receptor beta chain with its context. Antigen unknown. These data originate in a study of beta chain features in type 1 diabetes. The study, taken as a whole, reports: Shortening of TCRB CDR3s, moderate but significant, appeared in all four CD4+ subsets of Type 1 diabetes patients. Possibly, sequencing cDNA over-represented cells that had high TCR expression levels. Diminished insertions and augmented deletions at VDJ junctions characterized type 1 diabetes patients. A greater similarity of naive, central memory and Treg TCRB repertoires was seen among patients than among healthy donors.

Trimming took 6 bases from V and 7 from J; bases not matched to a gene: 7. CDR1 is SQVTM, CDR2 ANQGSEA, per germline. The CDR3 totals 12 residues. Sequencing targeted expressed TCRB transcripts, as all isolated RNA had been reverse transcribed. The method was immunoSEQ multiplex PCR; TCRdb's version includes in-frame clones alone and lacks a portion of them. The profile shows under 300,000 clones, 8% of them singletons. V is TRBV29-1 and J is TRBJ1-2, with 8 nucleotides matching TRBD1. The receptor comes from a woman aged 18-29 years in good health. Sequencing was performed on central memory CD4+ T cells from blood. The CDR3, as DNA: TGCAGCGTGATGGGGCAGGGGGCTGGCTACACCTTC. Its protein product is CSVMGQGAGYTF.